Described below is a single TCR beta chain sequence and its context. Its antigen is undetermined. CDR3 length: 17 amino acids. V gave up 2 bases and J gave up 4 bases, with 20 bases separating them. Germline V gives CDR1 ENHRY, CDR2 SYGVKD. This specimen comes from a study of PD-L1 blockade in urothelial cancer. Whole-study context: Patients with male sex and bladder-origin urothelial cancer accounted for about 90% of the 29 enrolled. Blood samples had a median of 141,255 T cells.

Using immunoSEQ multiplex PCR, the repertoire was profiled, and TCRdb retains in-frame clones only, with some absent. The sample gives over 65,000 clones, about 85% of which show up once; around 4.7% is in the top ten. Whole-study findings and limits: Pretreatment TCR clonality in blood, when below the median, was predictive of better survival. Durable-benefit patients had greater expansion of tumor-associated blood clones at 3 weeks.

The TCR was taken from a man aged 65-85 years with urothelial cancer. The gene calls are TRBV10-3 and TRBJ1-1; weak D call: TRBD1 (5 bases). The source material was PBMCs, sampled around atezolizumab (anti-PD-L1) treatment. CDR3 DNA: TGTGCCATCAGTGAGAAGGGGAACCTATTACTACGCACTGAAGCTTTCTTT. This translates into CAISEKGNLLLRTEAFF.